What follows are 32 T cell receptor beta chains derived from one specimen sequenced in a study of blood T cell repertoires in COVID-19 (dated by TCRdb to the early 2020s). Library generation was performed with the immunoSEQ multiplex PCR assay. The source is immuneACCESS, and TCRdb retained only in-frame sequences with V and J called. Part of the clones is not carried over; for the studies checked, unresolved V genes explain less than half of this, and the remainder is unexplained. The sample contains over 200,000 clones, nearly 85% of them found a single time. Clones ranked in the top ten supply around 1.3% of the sample. Sample: peripheral blood. These receptor sequences come from a woman aged 25-40 years with COVID-19, enrolled during active disease.

The CDR3 bases are TGTGCCAGCAGTAACGGGGGTATGGGCTACACCTTC. It encodes CASSNGGMGYTF. The V gene is TRBV6-5, the J gene TRBJ1-2; TRBD1 might be the D (5 bases). CDR3 size: 12 residues. The germline V and J ends were trimmed by 5 bases and 8 bases, with 12 bases remaining between them. CDR1 and CDR2 from the germline V gene are MNHEY and SVGAGI.

Ten or more counts support this clone. This chain links TRBV28 with TRBJ1-5; 7 bases fit TRBD1. The germline V gene has CDR1 MDHEN and CDR2 SYDVKM. V gave up 7 bases and J gave up 2 bases; unmatched junction bases: 8. The CDR3 sequence is 15 residues long. The CDR3 nucleotides read TGTGCCAGCATACCGGACAGGTCTGGCAATCAGCCCCAGCATTTT. It yields the protein CASIPDRSGNQPQHF.

This clone was picked up one time. The rearrangement uses TRBV5-1 and TRBJ1-1; no definite D call. The V gene's germline CDR1 is SGHRS and CDR2 YFSETQ. The CDR3 consists of 14 residues. V was cut by 2 bases and J by 1 base, with 9 bases left in between. For the CDR3, the DNA is TGCGCCAGCAGCTTAAAACGGGGGAACACTGAAGCTTTCTTT. Translation: CASSLKRGNTEAFF.

This clone has a handful of counts. V is TRBV11-2 and J is TRBJ2-3, with 8 nucleotides matching TRBD2. The junction had 7 bases not matched to a gene; V was cut back by 4 bases and J by 1 base. Germline CDR1 is SGHAT and CDR2 is FQNNGV. This CDR3 has 16 residues. As DNA, the CDR3 is TGTGCCAGCAGCTCGGCGGGAGCGGGAGGCACAGATACGCAGTATTTT. As protein: CASSSAGAGGTDTQYF.

The V and J genes are TRBV30 and TRBJ2-2; a weak D match, TRBD1 (6 bases). The V and J ends lost 0 bases and 1 base respectively, with 12 bases between them. Germline lookup yields CDR1 GTSNPN and CDR2 SVGIG (reference sequence). This CDR3 contains 16 residues. The CDR3 protein is CAWSVIMTGNTGELFF. For the CDR3, the DNA is TGTGCCTGGAGTGTCATCATGACAGGGAACACCGGGGAGCTGTTTTTT.

The V gene is TRBV24-1, the J gene TRBJ2-2, with 12 bases that match TRBD1. CDR3 length equals 18 residues. In germline, CDR1 is KGHDR, CDR2 SFDVKD. The ends lost 4 bases at V and 4 bases at J; junction bases unmatched: 9. CDR3 nucleotides: TGTGCCACCAGTGAGTCCGGGACAGGGGGCTATGGCACCGGGGAGCTGTTTTTT. Translation: CATSESGTGGYGTGELFF.

The rearrangement joins TRBV29-1 to TRBJ2-5, with D possibly matching TRBD2 (5 bases). Germline CDR1 and CDR2: SQVTM and ANQGSEA. CDR3 length equals 14 residues. Trimming cost V 3 bases and J 7 bases, with 18 bases left between them. The CDR3 nucleotides are TGCAGCGTTGATCTTTCAACTAGAATGACGACCCAGTACTTC. This encodes CSVDLSTRMTTQYF.

This clone appeared a single time. The V gene is TRBV7-9, the J gene TRBJ1-2; perhaps TRBD1 as D (5 bases). Germline CDR1 reads SEHNR; CDR2 reads FQNEAQ (reference sequence). The CDR3 is 12 residues long. Trimming stripped 11 bases from V and 0 bases from J, with 10 bases between. CDR3 sequence (DNA): TGTGCCTGGAGGGGTTCTAACTATGGCTACACCTTC. It codes for CAWRGSNYGYTF.

This clone was picked up a small number of times. The chain couples TRBV7-3 to TRBJ2-1, with 7 nucleotides matching TRBD1. Trimming removed 2 bases from V and 5 bases from J; junction bases left unmatched: 6. From germline, CDR1 is SGHTA and CDR2 FQGTGA. The CDR3 length is 15 residues. CDR3 sequence: CASSLGQVTDNEQFF. The DNA for the CDR3 is TGTGCCAGCAGCTTAGGACAGGTAACGGACAATGAGCAGTTCTTC.

On this clone: Additional DNA sequences in this sample encode the identical CDR3. The chain uses TRBV7-9 and TRBJ2-3, with TRBD1 as a possible D gene (5 bases). Trimming left V 1 base short and J 6 bases short, with 11 bases between. The length of the CDR3 is 14 residues. CDR1 and CDR2 (germline): SEHNR, FQNEAQ (reference sequence). The CDR3 loop is CASSLGRVGDTQYF. CDR3 DNA: TGTGCCAGCAGCTTAGGCAGGGTTGGGGATACGCAGTATTTT. Full variable domain (rest looked up from reference TRBV7-9 and TRBJ2-3): DTGVSQNPRHKITKRGQNVTFRCDPISEHNRLYWYRQTLGQGPEFLTYFQNEAQLEKSRLLSDRFSAERPKGSFSTLEIQRTEQGDSAMYLCASSLGRVGDTQYFGPGTRLTVL.

This chain connects TRBV5-1 to TRBJ1-2; 8 bases match TRBD1. Germline trimming cut 0 bases from V and 5 bases from J; bases unmatched to any gene: 9. CDR1 is SGHRS, CDR2 YFSETQ, per germline. There are 16 residues in the CDR3. The CDR3 coding sequence is TGCGCCAGCAGCTTGGAATCTCAGGGGGCAGAATATGGCTACACCTTC. Protein product: CASSLESQGAEYGYTF.

This chain joins TRBV2 and TRBJ2-7; 7 bases agree with TRBD1. Looked up from germline, CDR1 is SNHLY and CDR2 is FYNNEI. The CDR3 loop spans 12 amino acids. V lost 6 bases and J lost 5; bases outside the gene matches: 4. The CDR3 is CASRQGTHEQYF. The CDR3 DNA reads TGTGCCAGCAGACAGGGGACCCACGAGCAGTACTTC.

V and J are TRBV19 and TRBJ1-2; a weak D match, TRBD1 (6 bases). The CDR3 sequence is 12 residues long. V lost 7 bases and J 4 bases, leaving 10 bases between the germline ends. Germline CDR1 is LNHDA and CDR2 is SQIVND (reference sequence). The CDR3 bases are TGTGCCAGTAACCGGGACACCTATGGCTACACCTTC. Protein: CASNRDTYGYTF.

This rearrangement joins TRBV7-2 to TRBJ2-1; tentatively, D is TRBD2 (5 bases). Deletions cut 3 bases from V and 1 base from J, with 10 bases between. Per the germline V gene, CDR1 is SGHTA and CDR2 is FQGNSA. The CDR3 is 15 residues long. The CDR3 DNA follows: TGTGCCAGCAGCTTGCTAGCTGGGTCCTACAATGAGCAGTTCTTC. Translated: CASSLLAGSYNEQFF.

This chain joins TRBV6-5 and TRBJ1-6, with D possibly being TRBD1 (5 bases). The CDR3 length is 15 residues. V was pared by 7 bases and J by 7 bases, with 17 bases between. Germline V CDR1 and CDR2: MNHEY, SVGAGI. The CDR3: CASNEGLLWNSPLHF. CDR3 nucleotides: TGTGCCAGCAACGAGGGACTGTTGTGGAATTCACCCCTCCACTTT.

This chain connects TRBV19 to TRBJ1-1; D is possibly TRBD1 (6 bases). There are 12 residues in the CDR3. Trimming pared 6 bases from V and 8 bases from J, leaving 13 bases between. Germline V lookup: CDR1 LNHDA, CDR2 SQIVND (reference sequence). CDR3 sequence (DNA): TGTGCCAGTAGGATGACAGGTCAAGAAGCTTTCTTT. Translated: CASRMTGQEAFF.

The chain links TRBV20-1 to TRBJ1-2, with D hard to call. The CDR3 is made up of 13 amino acids. In germline, CDR1 is DFQATT, CDR2 SNEGSKA (reference sequence). Trimming removed 3 bases at V and 0 bases at J, with 8 bases between. CDR3 in DNA: TGCAGTGCTAGTCGGTCCACTAACTATGGCTACACCTTC. This sequence encodes CSASRSTNYGYTF.

The chain links TRBV6-6 to TRBJ1-3, with D unresolved. Deletions cut 2 bases from V and 4 bases from J, with 12 bases between. The CDR3 has 15 residues. Germline-derived CDR1 and CDR2 are MNHNY and SVGAGI (reference sequence). DNA of the CDR3: TGTGCCAGCAGTTACGTCGCGGGCAGGGGAAACACCATATATTTT. Its translation: CASSYVAGRGNTIYF.

The CDR3: CASSQEVRTDTQYF. The CDR3 DNA is TGTGCCAGCAGCCAAGAAGTTCGGACAGATACGCAGTATTTT. V is TRBV14 and J is TRBJ2-3; D gene unclear. Germline values: CDR1 SGHDN, CDR2 FVKESK. This CDR3 spans 14 amino acids. Trimming removed 0 bases at V and 3 bases at J, with 7 bases between.

CDR3 bases: TGTGCCTCCACAGAGGGGTGGGACAGCCTTAATCAGCCCCAGCATTTT. This encodes CASTEGWDSLNQPQHF. The J gene is TRBJ1-5, the V gene TRBV24-1, with 7 bases aligning to TRBD1. The germline V gene has CDR1 KGHDR and CDR2 SFDVKD. CDR3 length equals 16 residues. The V gene end was trimmed by 12 bases and the J gene end by 4 bases; junction bases not matched to a gene: 17.

On this clone itself: The conserved phenylalanine or tryptophan normally closing the CDR3 is absent here, so this likely arose from a read error. Because the CDR3's place on the DNA is in doubt, the DNA is left out and the CDR3 is given as listed by TCRdb. The chain combines TRBV9 with TRBJ1-1; TRBD1 is the table's D call, not checked against the DNA. CDR1 is SGDLS and CDR2 is YYNGEE in the germline V gene. The CDR3 numbers 9 amino acids, ends counted. The CDR3 loop is CASINFRCL.

This chain connects TRBV7-9 to TRBJ1-3, with D unresolved. The ends were cut back, 5 bases at V and 7 bases at J, with 6 bases in the middle. The germline V gene has CDR1 SEHNR and CDR2 FQNEAQ (reference sequence). The CDR3 is made up of 11 amino acids. This CDR3 reads CASSTRNTIYF. The CDR3 DNA reads TGTGCCAGCAGCACCCGGAACACCATATATTTT.

The rearrangement links TRBV15 to TRBJ2-3; 8 bases are a match to TRBD1. Germline CDR1 and CDR2: LNHNV and YYDKDF (reference sequence). The CDR3 contains 17 residues. V dropped 4 bases and J dropped 2; count of bases not matched to a gene: 11. The CDR3 loop is CATSINRGTGYTDTQYF. The CDR3 DNA is TGTGCCACCAGCATCAACAGGGGGACGGGATACACAGATACGCAGTATTTT.

This clone has a single count. The CDR3 region has the DNA TGTGCCAGCAGTGAATGGAAACTAGCGGGCTACAATGAGCAGTTCTTC. It translates to CASSEWKLAGYNEQFF. This chain uses TRBV6-1 with TRBJ2-1, with 9 bases lining up with TRBD2. V gave up 2 bases and J gave up 3 bases; unmatched junction bases: 5. CDR1 and CDR2 (germline): MNHNS, SASEGT. CDR3 length: 16 amino acids.

The J gene is TRBJ2-7, the V gene TRBV29-1; 11 bases map to TRBD1. In germline, CDR1 is SQVTM, CDR2 ANQGSEA. This CDR3 region has 13 residues. With 6 bases clipped from V and 5 bases from J, the junction kept 6 bases outside the gene matches. CDR3 in DNA: TGCAGCGTCACAGGACAGGGGGCCCACGAGCAGTACTTC. Translating gives CSVTGQGAHEQYF.

The V and J genes are TRBV30 and TRBJ2-2, with D possibly being TRBD2 (5 bases). CDR1 and CDR2 from the germline V gene are GTSNPN and SVGIG (reference sequence). The ends were cut back, 4 bases at V and 2 bases at J, with 11 bases in the middle. This CDR3 region has 14 residues. CDR3 loop: CAWKDLINTGELFF. CDR3 nucleotide sequence: TGTGCCTGGAAGGACTTGATTAACACCGGGGAGCTGTTTTTT.

The chain's CDR3 is CASSLGTHNYGYTF. As DNA, the CDR3 is TGTGCCAGCAGCCTGGGGACACACAACTATGGCTACACCTTC. The chain is built from TRBV11-2 and TRBJ1-2, with a tentative D call TRBD1 (6 bases). V was pared by 5 bases and J by 2 bases, with 12 bases between. The length of the CDR3 is 14 residues. Per the germline V gene, CDR1 is SGHAT and CDR2 is FQNNGV.

This chain joins TRBV11-2 and TRBJ1-3; 11 bases align to TRBD1. The length of the CDR3 is 17 residues. CDR1 is SGHAT and CDR2 is FQNNGV in the germline V gene. The junction had 4 bases not matched to a gene; V was cut back by 3 bases and J by 0 bases. The CDR3 region is CASSFGTGGYSGNTIYF. CDR3 bases: TGTGCCAGCAGCTTTGGGACAGGGGGTTACTCTGGAAACACCATATATTTT.

This clone was picked up a small number of times. The chain recombines TRBV7-3 with TRBJ1-6, with TRBD1 matching 8 bases. The ends lost 5 bases at V and 7 bases at J; junction bases unmatched: 7. The CDR3 totals 15 residues. Germline loops: CDR1 SGHTA, CDR2 FQGTGA. The CDR3 loop reads CASSVQGARNSPLHF. The CDR3 DNA reads as TGTGCCAGCAGCGTGCAGGGGGCGAGGAATTCACCCCTCCACTTT.

The gene calls are TRBV28 and TRBJ2-7, with D possibly being TRBD1 (5 bases). The CDR3 consists of 14 residues. Germline V gene data show CDR1 as MDHEN and CDR2 as SYDVKM. Trimming left V 1 base short and J 7 bases short, with 14 bases between. Here the CDR3 DNA reads TGTGCCAGCAGTTTATTCCCAGGGCGGTTGGAGCAGTACTTC. Protein product: CASSLFPGRLEQYF.

The rearrangement links TRBV5-6 to TRBJ1-2, with 10 bases lining up with TRBD1. The germline gives CDR1 SGHDT, CDR2 YYEEEE. J was trimmed by 9 bases and V by 2 bases; bases with no gene match: 7. CDR3 length equals 14 residues. The CDR3 reads CASSFPGTGVSYTF. The CDR3 DNA reads as TGTGCCAGCAGCTTCCCCGGGACAGGGGTAAGCTACACCTTC.

The CDR3 DNA follows: TGTGCCAGCAGCCTAGGACAGGGGGCGAGTCTGTTTTTT. Protein: CASSLGQGASLFF. V and J are TRBV7-9 and TRBJ1-4, with 11 bases lining up with TRBD1. V lost 5 bases and J lost 14; bases outside the gene matches: 7. CDR3 size: 13 residues. Germline V gene data show CDR1 as SEHNR and CDR2 as FQNEAQ (reference sequence).